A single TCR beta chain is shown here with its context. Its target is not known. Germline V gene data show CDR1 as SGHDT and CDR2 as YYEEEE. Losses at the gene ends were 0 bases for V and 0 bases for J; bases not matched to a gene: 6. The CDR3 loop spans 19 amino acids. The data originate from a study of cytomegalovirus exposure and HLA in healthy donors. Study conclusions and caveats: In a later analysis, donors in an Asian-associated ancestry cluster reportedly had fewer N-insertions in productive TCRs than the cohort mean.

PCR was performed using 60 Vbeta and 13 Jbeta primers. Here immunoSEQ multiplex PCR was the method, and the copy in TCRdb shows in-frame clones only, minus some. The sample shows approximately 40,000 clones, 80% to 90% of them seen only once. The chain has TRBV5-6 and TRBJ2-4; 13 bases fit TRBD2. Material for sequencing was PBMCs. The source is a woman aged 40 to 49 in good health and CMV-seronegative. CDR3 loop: CASSLELLAGGVAKNIQYF. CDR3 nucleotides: TGTGCCAGCAGCTTGGAGTTACTAGCGGGGGGGGTAGCCAAAAACATTCAGTACTTC.